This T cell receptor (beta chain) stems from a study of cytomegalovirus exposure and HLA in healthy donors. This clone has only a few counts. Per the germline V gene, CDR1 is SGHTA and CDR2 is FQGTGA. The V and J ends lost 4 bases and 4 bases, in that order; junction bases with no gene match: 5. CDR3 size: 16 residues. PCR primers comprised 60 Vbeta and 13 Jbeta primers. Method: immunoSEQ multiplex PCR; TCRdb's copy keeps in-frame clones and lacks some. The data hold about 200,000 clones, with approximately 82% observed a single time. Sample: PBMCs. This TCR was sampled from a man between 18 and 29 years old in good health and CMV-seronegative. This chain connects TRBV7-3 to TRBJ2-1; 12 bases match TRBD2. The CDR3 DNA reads TGTGCCAGCAGCTCGACAACTAGCGGGAGGTACAATGAGCAGTTCTTC. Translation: CASSSTTSGRYNEQFF. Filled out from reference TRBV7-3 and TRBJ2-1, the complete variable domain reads GAGVSQTPSNKVTEKGKYVELRCDPISGHTALYWYRQSLGQGPEFLIYFQGTGAADDSGLPNDRFFAVRPEGSVSTLKIQRTERGDSAVYLCASSSTTSGRYNEQFFGPGTRLTVL.